This T cell receptor (beta chain) was sequenced during a study of PD-1 and CTLA-4 blockade in melanoma. Clones were sequenced by immunoSEQ multiplex PCR, and TCRdb holds only the in-frame ones, with some missing. The sample records 30,000 or so clones, around 93% being singletons. In germline, CDR1 is MDHEN, CDR2 SYDVKM. The CDR3 spans 17 residues. V shed 5 bases and J 0 bases; nucleotides not matched to a gene: 7. The chain combines TRBV28 with TRBJ2-6; 7 bases line up with TRBD1. This TCR came from a human donor with melanoma. This specimen consisted of CD8+ T cells from peripheral blood, obtained from a patient given anti-PD-1 treatment. CDR3 bases: TGTGCCAGCAGTCAGAAGACAGGGAACTCTGGGGCCAACGTCCTGACTTTC. Its translation: CASSQKTGNSGANVLTF.